The clone carrying this T cell receptor (beta chain) came up many times. Its antigen is currently unknown. CDR1 and CDR2 (germline): SGHDN, FVKESK. CDR3 size: 14 residues. Trimming removed 0 bases at V and 6 bases at J, with 11 bases between. Using RNA transcripts, the TCR beta CDR3 regions were amplified. Investigators did first-round RT-PCR with HTBI primers, then second-round multiplex PCR. TCRdb processed the multiplex PCR reads anew with MiXCR; each CDR3 protein has one entry. The table includes some 410,000 distinct CDR3 sequences, around a fifth detected once. The data derive from a study of Graves' ophthalmopathy and Graves' hyperthyroidism. The study, taken as a whole, reports: An 81.08% specificity and roughly 90% sensitivity were achieved by a 13-signature model that separated ophthalmopathy from stable hyperthyroidism. Blood also harbored most expanded thyroid clonotypes above 0.001 frequency.

Orbital computed tomography and thyroid ultrasound, along with TRAb, serum thyroxine and clinical symptoms, underpinned diagnosis. Specimen: peripheral blood. The TCR comes from a woman aged 18-29 years with stable Graves' hyperthyroidism. The genes are TRBV14 and TRBJ1-2; the D is unclear. DNA of the CDR3: TGTGCCAGCAGCCAAGAACGGGGATGGCATGGCTACACCTTC. It yields the protein CASSQERGWHGYTF.